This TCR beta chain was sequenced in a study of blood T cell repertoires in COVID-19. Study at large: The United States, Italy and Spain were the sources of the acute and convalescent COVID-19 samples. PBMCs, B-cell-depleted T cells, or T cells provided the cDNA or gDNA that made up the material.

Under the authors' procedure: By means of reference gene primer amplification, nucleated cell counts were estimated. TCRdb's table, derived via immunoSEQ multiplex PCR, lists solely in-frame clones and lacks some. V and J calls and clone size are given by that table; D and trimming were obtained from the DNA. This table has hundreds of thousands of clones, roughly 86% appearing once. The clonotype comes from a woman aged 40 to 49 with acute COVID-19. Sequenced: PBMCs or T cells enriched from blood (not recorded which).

CDR3 sequence (DNA): TGTGCCAGCAGTGGCGAGACGGTAGCCGGGGTCGAAAAACTGTTTTTT. It encodes CASSGETVAGVEKLFF. This sequence joins TRBV6-1 and TRBJ1-4; no reliable D call. V lost 4 bases and J 8 bases, leaving 20 bases between the germline ends. This CDR3 spans 16 amino acids. The germline V gene has CDR1 MNHNS and CDR2 SASEGT.